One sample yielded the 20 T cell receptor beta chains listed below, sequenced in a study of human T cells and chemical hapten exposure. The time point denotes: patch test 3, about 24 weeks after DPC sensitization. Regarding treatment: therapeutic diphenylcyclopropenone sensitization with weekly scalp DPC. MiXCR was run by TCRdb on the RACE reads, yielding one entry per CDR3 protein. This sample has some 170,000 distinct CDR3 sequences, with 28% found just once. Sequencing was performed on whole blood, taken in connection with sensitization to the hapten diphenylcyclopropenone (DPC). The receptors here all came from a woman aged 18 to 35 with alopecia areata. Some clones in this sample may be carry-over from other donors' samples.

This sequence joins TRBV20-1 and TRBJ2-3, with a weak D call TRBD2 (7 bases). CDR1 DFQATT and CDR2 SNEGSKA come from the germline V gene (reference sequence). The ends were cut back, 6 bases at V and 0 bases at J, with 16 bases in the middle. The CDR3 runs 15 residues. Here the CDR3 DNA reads TGCAGTGCCGGGTGGGGGGGCGCTAGCACAGATACGCAGTATTTT. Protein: CSAGWGGASTDTQYF.

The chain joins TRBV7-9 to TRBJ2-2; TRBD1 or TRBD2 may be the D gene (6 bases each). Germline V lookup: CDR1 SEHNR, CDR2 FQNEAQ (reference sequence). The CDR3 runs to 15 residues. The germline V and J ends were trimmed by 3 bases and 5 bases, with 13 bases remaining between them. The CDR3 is CASSFEEGGTGELFF. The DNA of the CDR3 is TGTGCCAGCAGCTTCGAAGAAGGGGGGACCGGGGAGCTGTTTTTT.

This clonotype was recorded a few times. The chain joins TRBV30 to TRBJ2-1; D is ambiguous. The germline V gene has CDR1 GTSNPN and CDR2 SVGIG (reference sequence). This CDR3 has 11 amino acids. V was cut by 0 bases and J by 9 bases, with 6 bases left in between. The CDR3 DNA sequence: TGTGCCTGGAGTGTATCCGGTGAGCAGTTCTTC. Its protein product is CAWSVSGEQFF.

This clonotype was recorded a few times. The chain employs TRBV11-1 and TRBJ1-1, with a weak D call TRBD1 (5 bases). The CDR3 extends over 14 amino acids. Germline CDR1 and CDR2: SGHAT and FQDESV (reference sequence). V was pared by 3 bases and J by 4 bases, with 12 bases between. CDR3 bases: TGTGCCAGCAGCTTCAGGCAGGGTGTCACTGAAGCTTTCTTT. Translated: CASSFRQGVTEAFF.

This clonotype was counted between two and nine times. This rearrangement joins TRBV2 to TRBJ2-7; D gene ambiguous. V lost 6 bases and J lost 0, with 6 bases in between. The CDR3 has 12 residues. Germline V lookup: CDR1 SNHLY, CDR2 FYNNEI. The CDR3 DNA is TGTGCCAGCAGGGGCCCCTCCTACGAGCAGTACTTC. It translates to CASRGPSYEQYF.

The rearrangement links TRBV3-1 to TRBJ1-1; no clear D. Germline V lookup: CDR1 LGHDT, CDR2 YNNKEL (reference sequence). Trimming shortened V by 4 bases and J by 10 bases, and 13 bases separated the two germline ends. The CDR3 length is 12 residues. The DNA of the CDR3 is TGTGCCAGCAGCCGCCCTGGCCAGGCAGCTTTCTTT. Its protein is CASSRPGQAAFF.

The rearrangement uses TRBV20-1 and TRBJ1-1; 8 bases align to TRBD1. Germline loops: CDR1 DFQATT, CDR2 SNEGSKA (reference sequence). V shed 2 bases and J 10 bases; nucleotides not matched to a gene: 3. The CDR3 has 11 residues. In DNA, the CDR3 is TGCAGTGCTAGATACGACAGGGGAGCTTTCTTT. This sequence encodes CSARYDRGAFF.

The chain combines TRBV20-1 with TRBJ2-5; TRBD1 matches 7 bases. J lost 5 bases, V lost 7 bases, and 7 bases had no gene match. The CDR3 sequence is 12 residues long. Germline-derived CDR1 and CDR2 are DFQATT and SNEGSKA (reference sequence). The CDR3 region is CSGDDRAETQYF. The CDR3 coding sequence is TGCAGTGGAGACGACAGGGCTGAGACCCAGTACTTC.

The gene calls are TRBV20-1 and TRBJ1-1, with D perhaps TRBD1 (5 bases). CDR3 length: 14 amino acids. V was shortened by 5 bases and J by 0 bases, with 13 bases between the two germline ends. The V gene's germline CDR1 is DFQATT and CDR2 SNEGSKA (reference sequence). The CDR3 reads CSALPGGVNTEAFF. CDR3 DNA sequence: TGCAGTGCTCTCCCGGGGGGGGTGAACACTGAAGCTTTCTTT.

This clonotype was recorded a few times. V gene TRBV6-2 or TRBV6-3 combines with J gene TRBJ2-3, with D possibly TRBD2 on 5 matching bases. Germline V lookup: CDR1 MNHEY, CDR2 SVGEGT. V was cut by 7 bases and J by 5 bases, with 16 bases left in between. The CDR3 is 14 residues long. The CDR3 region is CASTAARGGDTQYF. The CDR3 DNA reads TGTGCCAGCACTGCCGCCCGGGGTGGAGATACGCAGTATTTT.

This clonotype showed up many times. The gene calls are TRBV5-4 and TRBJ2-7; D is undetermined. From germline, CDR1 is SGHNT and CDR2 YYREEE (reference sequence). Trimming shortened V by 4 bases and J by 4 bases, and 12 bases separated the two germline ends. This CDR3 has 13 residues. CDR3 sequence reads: CASSLSPTYEQYF. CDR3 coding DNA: TGTGCCAGCAGCCTTTCCCCGACATACGAGCAGTACTTC.

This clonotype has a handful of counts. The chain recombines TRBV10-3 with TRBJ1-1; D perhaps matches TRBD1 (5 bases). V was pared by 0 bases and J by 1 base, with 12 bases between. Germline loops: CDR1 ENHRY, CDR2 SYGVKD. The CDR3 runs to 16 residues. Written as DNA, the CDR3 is TGTGCCATCAGTGAGTCGCCGGGGAGGGGGAACACTGAAGCTTTCTTT. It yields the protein CAISESPGRGNTEAFF.

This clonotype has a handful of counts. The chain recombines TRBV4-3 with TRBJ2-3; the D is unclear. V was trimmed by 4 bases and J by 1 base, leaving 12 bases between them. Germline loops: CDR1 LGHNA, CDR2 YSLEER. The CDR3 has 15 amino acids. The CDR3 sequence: CASSRTLHGTDTQYF. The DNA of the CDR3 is TGCGCCAGCAGCCGGACCCTCCACGGCACAGATACGCAGTATTTT.

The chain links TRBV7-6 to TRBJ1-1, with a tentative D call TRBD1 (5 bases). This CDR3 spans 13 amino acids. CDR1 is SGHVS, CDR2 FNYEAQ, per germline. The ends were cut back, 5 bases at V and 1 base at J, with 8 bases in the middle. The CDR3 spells CASSQDTNTEAFF. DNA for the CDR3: TGTGCCAGCAGCCAGGACACGAACACTGAAGCTTTCTTT. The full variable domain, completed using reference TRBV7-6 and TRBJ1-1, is GAGVSQSPRYKVTKRGQDVALRCDPISGHVSLYWYRQALGQGPEFLTYFNYEAQQDKSGLPNDRFSAERPEGSISTLTIQRTEQRDSAMYRCASSQDTNTEAFFGQGTRLTVV.

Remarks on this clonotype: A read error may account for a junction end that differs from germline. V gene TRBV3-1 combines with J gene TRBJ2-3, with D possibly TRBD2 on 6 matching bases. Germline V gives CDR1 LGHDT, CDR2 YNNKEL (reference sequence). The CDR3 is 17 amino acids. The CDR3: CASSQDQTRSGRDTQCF. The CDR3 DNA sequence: TGTGCCAGCAGCCAAGATCAGACTAGATCTGGACGAGATACGCAGTGTTTT.

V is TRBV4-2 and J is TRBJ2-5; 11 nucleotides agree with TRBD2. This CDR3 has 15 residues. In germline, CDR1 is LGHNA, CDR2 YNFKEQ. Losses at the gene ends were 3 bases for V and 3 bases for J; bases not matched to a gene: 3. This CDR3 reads CASSQVLAGEETQYF. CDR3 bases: TGTGCCAGCAGCCAGGTACTAGCGGGAGAAGAGACCCAGTACTTC.

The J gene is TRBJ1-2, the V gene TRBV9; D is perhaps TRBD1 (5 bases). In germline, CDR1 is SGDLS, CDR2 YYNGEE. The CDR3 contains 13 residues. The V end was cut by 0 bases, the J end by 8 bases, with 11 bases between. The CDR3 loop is CASSVGGGVGYTF. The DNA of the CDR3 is TGTGCCAGCAGCGTAGGGGGAGGGGTCGGCTACACCTTC.

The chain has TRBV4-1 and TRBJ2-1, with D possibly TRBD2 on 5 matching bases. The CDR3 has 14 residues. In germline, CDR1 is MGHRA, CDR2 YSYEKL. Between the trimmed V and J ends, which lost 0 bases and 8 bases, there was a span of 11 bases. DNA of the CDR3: TGCGCCAGCAGCCAAGAGACGGAGGACGATGAGCAGTTCTTC. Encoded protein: CASSQETEDDEQFF.

The DNA for the CDR3 is TGCAGTGCTAGACGGACAGGGGTTTCGGGGGAGCTGTTTTTT. Protein: CSARRTGVSGELFF. This chain joins TRBV20-1 and TRBJ2-2; 9 bases fit TRBD1. V gave up 2 bases and J gave up 8 bases; unmatched junction bases: 6. Germline-derived CDR1 and CDR2 are DFQATT and SNEGSKA (reference sequence). This CDR3 has 14 residues.

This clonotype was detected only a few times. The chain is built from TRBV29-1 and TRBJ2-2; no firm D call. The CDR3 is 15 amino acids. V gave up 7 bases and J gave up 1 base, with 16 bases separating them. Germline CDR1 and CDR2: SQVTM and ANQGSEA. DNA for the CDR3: TGCAGCGCTATCCGACCCACTAAGAACACCGGGGAGCTGTTTTTT. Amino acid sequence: CSAIRPTKNTGELFF.